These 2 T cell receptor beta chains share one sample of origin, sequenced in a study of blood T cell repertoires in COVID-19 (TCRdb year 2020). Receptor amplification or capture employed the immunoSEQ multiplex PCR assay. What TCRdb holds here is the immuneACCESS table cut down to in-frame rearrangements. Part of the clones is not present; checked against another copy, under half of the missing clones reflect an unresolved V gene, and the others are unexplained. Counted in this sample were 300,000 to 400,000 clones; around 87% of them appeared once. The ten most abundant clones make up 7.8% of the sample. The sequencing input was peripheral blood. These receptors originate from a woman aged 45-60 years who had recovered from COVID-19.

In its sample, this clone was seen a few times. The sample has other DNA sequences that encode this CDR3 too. The CDR3 sequence is CASKGDNYGYTF. The CDR3 coding sequence is TGTGCCAGCAAGGGGGACAACTATGGCTACACCTTC. The V and J genes are TRBV6-5 and TRBJ1-2; TRBD1 is a possible D gene (6 bases). The CDR3 runs 12 residues. In germline, CDR1 is MNHEY, CDR2 SVGAGI. V was clipped by 7 bases and J by 2 bases, with 8 bases between them.

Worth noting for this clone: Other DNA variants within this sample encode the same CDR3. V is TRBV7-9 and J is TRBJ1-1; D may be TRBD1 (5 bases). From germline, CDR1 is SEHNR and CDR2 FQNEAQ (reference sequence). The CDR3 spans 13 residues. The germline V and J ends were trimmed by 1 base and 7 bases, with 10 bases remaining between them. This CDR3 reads CASSLGQGGEAFF. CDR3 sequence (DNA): TGTGCCAGCAGCTTAGGGCAGGGCGGTGAAGCTTTCTTT. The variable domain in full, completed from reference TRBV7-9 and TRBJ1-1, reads DTGVSQNPRHKITKRGQNVTFRCDPISEHNRLYWYRQTLGQGPEFLTYFQNEAQLEKSRLLSDRFSAERPKGSFSTLEIQRTEQGDSAMYLCASSLGQGGEAFFGQGTRLTVV.